This paragraph reports one T cell receptor (beta chain). The antigen is unknown. The record originates from a study of T-cell reconstitution after alpha-beta-depleted transplantation in children. Study-level points and caveats: Alpha-beta T cells about two months after transplant reportedly derived from several hundred expanded graft clones.

The germline gives CDR1 LGHNA, CDR2 YNFKEQ. The junction had 7 bases not matched to a gene; V was cut back by 0 bases and J by 6 bases. This CDR3 has 15 amino acids. A TCRbeta library incorporating unique molecular identifiers was prepared. MiXCR was run by TCRdb on the PCR reads, yielding one entry per CDR3 protein. The data contain around 420,000 distinct CDR3 sequences, 15% to 20% of them singletons. The sequencing here drew on PBMCs, mostly from graft donor cells, taken 360 days after TCRalphabeta/CD19-depleted stem cell transplant. The rearrangement uses TRBV4-2 and TRBJ2-5, with 7 nucleotides matching TRBD1. This clonotype was sampled from a boy younger than two who had a stem cell transplant for Wiskott-Aldrich syndrome, so the T cells may come from the graft donor. CDR3 nucleotide sequence: TGTGCCAGCAGCCAAGACCCGGGACAGTCCAAGACCCAGTACTTC. Translated: CASSQDPGQSKTQYF.